The 10 T cell receptor beta chains reported below all come from one sample, sequenced in a study of blood T cells in healthy people across ages (dated by TCRdb to 2014 to 2015). Preparation of the library involved 5' RACE. TCRdb lists the instrument as Illumina HiSeq 2500. A second about 6 to 11 cycle PCR used a sample-barcoded 5' primer and a J-beta primer mix. The public reads were quality trimmed at Q25 with fastp and then assembled into clones with MiXCR by TCRdb, keeping productive beta chains. Each entry is one CDR3 protein sequence, shown with its most common DNA and genes. For this sample the table gives 650,000 to 800,000 distinct CDR3 sequences, of which more than 40% were detected only once. Approximately 20% of the sample is taken by the ten largest. The sample comprised blood. These receptors were taken from a man in his sixties in good health.

The chain is built from TRBV6-5 and TRBJ2-6, with 9 bases matching TRBD1. The CDR3 is 16 residues long. Per germline, CDR1 MNHEY and CDR2 SVGAGI. V lost 5 bases to trimming and J lost 4 bases; unmatched junction nucleotides: 6. In DNA form, the CDR3 reads TGTGCCAGCAGTCAGGGACAGGGAAGGGGGGCCAACGTCCTGACTTTC. This codes for CASSQGQGRGANVLTF.

This clonotype was counted between two and nine times. The genes are TRBV5-1 and TRBJ2-7; possibly TRBD1 for D (6 bases). Deletions cut 2 bases from V and 3 bases from J, with 18 bases between. Germline values: CDR1 SGHRS, CDR2 YFSETQ. There are 16 residues in the CDR3. CDR3 amino acids: CASSFDRKLSLYEQYF. As DNA, the CDR3 is TGCGCCAGCAGCTTCGACAGGAAGCTCTCCCTCTACGAGCAGTACTTC.

The chain is built from TRBV20-1 and TRBJ2-5; D possibly corresponds to TRBD1 (6 bases). V lost 0 bases and J 4 bases, leaving 15 bases between the germline ends. There are 15 residues in the CDR3. Germline V gene data show CDR1 as DFQATT and CDR2 as SNEGSKA (reference sequence). The CDR3 DNA sequence: TGCAGTGCTAGAGATTTGGGGGCCCTGGGAGAGACCCAGTACTTC. The encoded protein is CSARDLGALGETQYF.

The gene calls are TRBV28 and TRBJ2-5, with 7 bases aligning to TRBD1. The end of the DNA fits TRBJ2-7 better, so the J call may be wrong. CDR1 is MDHEN and CDR2 is SYDVKM in the germline V gene. CDR3 size: 13 residues. CDR3 coding DNA: TGTGCCAGCACGCACAGGGGAAGTGGCGAGCAGTACTTC. Its protein product is CASTHRGSGEQYF.

The gene calls are TRBV6-2 or TRBV6-3 and TRBJ2-7; D might be TRBD2 (6 bases). V lost 7 bases and J lost 2, with 18 bases in between. CDR1 is MNHEY, CDR2 SVGEGT, per germline. CDR3 length: 15 amino acids. This chain's CDR3 is CASTSAGGGTYEQYF. Here the CDR3 DNA reads TGTGCCAGCACCAGCGCTGGAGGAGGGACCTACGAGCAGTACTTC.

This clonotype came up a few times. The chain uses TRBV6-1 and TRBJ2-5; no definite D call. V lost 7 bases and J lost 2, with 11 bases in between. The CDR3 contains 13 residues. Per germline, CDR1 MNHNS and CDR2 SASEGT. The CDR3 region has the DNA TGTGCCAGCACCGTTTCAATACAAGAGACCCAGTACTTC. Translating it yields CASTVSIQETQYF.

This clonotype has more than one count but fewer than ten. This chain joins TRBV5-5 and TRBJ1-4; D ambiguous. This CDR3 spans 14 amino acids. Germline CDR1 reads SGHKS; CDR2 reads YYEKEE (reference sequence). The germline V and J ends were trimmed by 0 bases and 8 bases, with 11 bases remaining between them. Here the CDR3 reads CASSLVLVGEKLFF. The CDR3 DNA follows: TGTGCCAGCAGCTTGGTGCTCGTGGGCGAAAAACTGTTTTTT.

V usage is TRBV6-6 and J usage is TRBJ2-5, with D uncertain. Trimming left V 5 bases short and J 7 bases short, with 8 bases between. Germline V gene data show CDR1 as MNHNY and CDR2 as SVGAGI (reference sequence). The CDR3 has 11 residues. The CDR3 loop is CASSPEGTQYF. The CDR3 nucleotides read TGTGCCAGCAGTCCGGAAGGGACCCAGTACTTC.

The CDR3 bases are TGTGCCAGCAGTTGCTCGACAGGGGAAGACAAAAACATTCAGTACTTC. Its translation is CASSCSTGEDKNIQYF. This chain uses TRBV6-2 or TRBV6-3 with TRBJ2-4, with 8 bases that match TRBD1. With V trimmed by 4 bases and J by 3 bases, 8 bases remained unmatched. The CDR3 is made up of 16 amino acids. Looked up from germline, CDR1 is MNHEY and CDR2 is SVGEGT.

This clonotype was picked up a small number of times. The V gene is TRBV11-2, the J gene TRBJ2-5; 9 positions match TRBD1. The V gene's germline CDR1 is SGHAT and CDR2 FQNNGV. CDR3 length equals 12 residues. With V trimmed by 10 bases and J by 11 bases, 11 bases remained unmatched. The CDR3 region is CATRTGDLEQYF. Here the CDR3 DNA reads TGTGCCACGAGGACAGGGGACTTGGAGCAGTACTTC.